The clone carrying this T cell receptor (beta chain) came up once. Method: immunoSEQ multiplex PCR; TCRdb's copy keeps in-frame clones and lacks some. The table lists some 170,000 clones, over 85% of them singletons. The data originate from a study of T cell responses to AZD1222 COVID-19 vaccine. V shed 0 bases and J shed 0 bases, with 8 bases lying between them. The CDR3 has 16 residues. Germline CDR1 is MNHNS and CDR2 is SASEGT. This material consisted of peripheral blood, taken on day 0 of AZD1222 vaccination. This TCR was recovered from an adult in good health. The chain combines TRBV6-1 with TRBJ1-4; D is unresolved. CDR3 protein: CASSEAAVTTNEKLFF. Written as DNA, the CDR3 is TGTGCCAGCAGTGAAGCAGCGGTAACAACTAATGAAAAACTGTTTTTT.